What follows are 15 T cell receptor beta chains derived from one specimen sequenced in a study of cytomegalovirus exposure and HLA in healthy donors. Sequencing was performed with immunoSEQ multiplex PCR; in TCRdb, only in-frame clones are kept and a portion is missing. The sample lists about 68,000 clones; around 97% were seen once. Sequences were obtained from PBMCs. The origin of the receptors is a man between 18 and 29 years old in good health and CMV-seronegative.

The chain combines TRBV11-2 with TRBJ1-4; 8 nucleotides line up with TRBD1. This CDR3 contains 15 residues. Germline trimming cut 5 bases from V and 7 bases from J; bases unmatched to any gene: 9. In germline, CDR1 is SGHAT, CDR2 FQNNGV. The CDR3 DNA is TGTGCCAGCAGCGCCAGGGGGCGAGGGGGTGAAAAACTGTTTTTT. Translation gives CASSARGRGGEKLFF.

The chain carries TRBV6-5 and TRBJ2-7, with D possibly TRBD1 on 6 matching bases. V dropped 5 bases and J dropped 3 bases, with 17 bases sitting between them. The CDR3 extends over 15 amino acids. CDR1 and CDR2 (germline): MNHEY, SVGAGI. The CDR3 sequence is CASSVLTGTGYEQYF. The CDR3, as DNA: TGTGCCAGCAGTGTCTTAACAGGGACCGGCTACGAGCAGTACTTC.

This chain uses TRBV4-2 with TRBJ1-2; D is undetermined. Looked up from germline, CDR1 is LGHNA and CDR2 is YNFKEQ. CDR3 size: 15 residues. With 0 bases removed from V and 2 bases from J, the gap between germline ends came to 10 bases. The DNA of the CDR3 is TGTGCCAGCAGCCAAGACCCCCGGGGAAACTATGGCTACACCTTC. It is translated as CASSQDPRGNYGYTF.

The V call is TRBV27, the J call TRBJ2-1; D is perhaps TRBD1 (5 bases). V gave up 5 bases and J gave up 8 bases, with 22 bases separating them. Per germline, CDR1 MNHEY and CDR2 SMNVEV (reference sequence). The CDR3 sequence is 16 residues long. CDR3: CASSTTGASLWDEQFF. In DNA form, the CDR3 reads TGTGCCAGCAGTACCACAGGTGCATCTCTATGGGATGAGCAGTTCTTC.

CDR3 residues: CASSFPGQGVNTEAFF. The CDR3 DNA follows: TGTGCCAGCAGCTTTCCTGGACAGGGGGTGAACACTGAAGCTTTCTTT. J is TRBJ1-1 and V is TRBV5-6; TRBD1 agrees at 10 bases. The V gene's germline CDR1 is SGHDT and CDR2 YYEEEE. The CDR3 totals 16 residues. Trimming at V came to 2 bases and at J to 0 bases, leaving 4 bases not matched to a gene.

J is TRBJ1-5 and V is TRBV6-5, with TRBD1 matching 9 bases. The CDR3 runs to 14 residues. V lost 6 bases and J lost 5; bases outside the gene matches: 5. The germline V gene encodes CDR1 MNHEY and CDR2 SVGAGI. The CDR3 here is CASSPDRGDQPQHF. CDR3 in DNA: TGTGCCAGCAGCCCCGACAGGGGGGATCAGCCCCAGCATTTT.

V is TRBV10-2 and J is TRBJ1-4; weak D call: TRBD1 (6 bases). V lost 3 bases to trimming and J lost 2 bases, with 10 bases between them. Germline loops: CDR1 WSHSY, CDR2 SAAADI. The CDR3 is 15 residues long. CDR3 coding DNA: TGCGCCAGCAGTGAAGGGGGTGGGACTAATGAAAAACTGTTTTTT. It codes for CASSEGGGTNEKLFF.

DNA for the CDR3: TGTGCCAGCAGCTTGGGGGGGCTAGCTAACTATGGCTACACCTTC. This gives the protein CASSLGGLANYGYTF. The chain employs TRBV5-6 and TRBJ1-2, with D perhaps TRBD1 (6 bases). The length of the CDR3 is 15 residues. V was shortened by 0 bases and J by 0 bases, with 9 bases between the two germline ends. CDR1 and CDR2 (germline): SGHDT, YYEEEE.

V usage is TRBV11-3 and J usage is TRBJ2-7, with D perhaps TRBD1 (5 bases). The CDR3 has 13 residues. The germline V gene has CDR1 SGHNT and CDR2 YENEEA. Trimming cost V 5 bases and J 3 bases, with 11 bases left between them. CDR3 coding DNA: TGTGCCAGCAGCCCGACAGAATACTACGAGCAGTACTTC. This sequence encodes CASSPTEYYEQYF.

The chain recombines TRBV11-2 with TRBJ2-3, with a tentative D call TRBD2 (5 bases). CDR3 size: 16 residues. V was cut by 4 bases and J by 1 base, with 15 bases left in between. Germline lookup yields CDR1 SGHAT and CDR2 FQNNGV. DNA of the CDR3: TGTGCCAGCAGCTCCGATGGACTGGTGGGCACAGATACGCAGTATTTT. It translates to CASSSDGLVGTDTQYF.

The chain employs TRBV5-4 and TRBJ2-2, with 9 bases aligning to TRBD1. Germline lookup yields CDR1 SGHNT and CDR2 YYREEE (reference sequence). This CDR3 spans 15 amino acids. Trimming took 4 bases from V and 7 from J; bases not matched to a gene: 8. In DNA form, the CDR3 reads TGTGCCAGCAGCCAAAAACAGGGGGCAAGCGGGGAGCTGTTTTTT. Encoded protein: CASSQKQGASGELFF.

The rearrangement uses TRBV11-2 and TRBJ1-6, with 8 bases lining up with TRBD1. Per germline, CDR1 SGHAT and CDR2 FQNNGV. The CDR3 length is 16 residues. V gave up 6 bases and J gave up 0 bases; unmatched junction bases: 4. CDR3 amino acids: CASSPGQVSYNSPLHF. The DNA for the CDR3 is TGTGCCAGCAGTCCGGGACAGGTCTCCTATAATTCACCCCTCCACTTT. Full variable domain (remainder filled in from reference TRBV11-2 and TRBJ1-6): EAGVAQSPRYKIIEKRQSVAFWCNPISGHATLYWYQQILGQGPKLLIQFQNNGVVDDSQLPKDRFSAERLKGVDSTLKIQPAKLEDSAVYLCASSPGQVSYNSPLHFGNGTRLTVT.

The chain employs TRBV28 and TRBJ1-2; 7 bases align to TRBD1. This CDR3 contains 13 residues. CDR1 and CDR2 from the germline V gene are MDHEN and SYDVKM. V lost 6 bases to trimming and J lost 4 bases; unmatched junction nucleotides: 5. The CDR3 loop is CASSPGQSYGYTF. In DNA, the CDR3 is TGTGCCAGCAGCCCGGGACAGAGCTATGGCTACACCTTC.

The chain links TRBV12-5 to TRBJ2-6; TRBD1 aligns across 7 bases. Unmatched junction bases numbered 15, after V lost 5 bases and J lost 5 bases. Per germline, CDR1 LGHNT and CDR2 FRNRAP. The CDR3 totals 18 residues. This CDR3 reads CASGPSRTGSDRANVLTF. In nucleotides, the CDR3 is TGTGCTAGTGGTCCCTCCCGGACAGGTTCTGATAGGGCCAACGTCCTGACTTTC.

The chain links TRBV2 to TRBJ2-2, with TRBD1 matching 7 bases. There are 14 residues in the CDR3. With 7 bases clipped from V and 7 bases from J, the junction kept 9 bases outside the gene matches. Germline V gene sequence: CDR1 SNHLY, CDR2 FYNNEI. CDR3 sequence: CASTSTGTVGELFF. CDR3 sequence (DNA): TGTGCCAGCACCTCGACAGGGACCGTCGGGGAGCTGTTTTTT.